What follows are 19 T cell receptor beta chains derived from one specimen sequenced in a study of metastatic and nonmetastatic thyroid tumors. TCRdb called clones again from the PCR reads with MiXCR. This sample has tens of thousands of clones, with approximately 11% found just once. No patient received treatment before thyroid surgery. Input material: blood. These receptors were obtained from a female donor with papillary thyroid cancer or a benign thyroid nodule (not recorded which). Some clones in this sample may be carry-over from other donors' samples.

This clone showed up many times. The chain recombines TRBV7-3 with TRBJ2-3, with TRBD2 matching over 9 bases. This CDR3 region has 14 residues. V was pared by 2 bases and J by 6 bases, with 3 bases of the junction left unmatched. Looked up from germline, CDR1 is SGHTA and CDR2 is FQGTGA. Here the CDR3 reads CASSLAGGGDTQYF. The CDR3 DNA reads TGTGCCAGCAGCTTAGCGGGAGGGGGGGATACGCAGTATTTT.

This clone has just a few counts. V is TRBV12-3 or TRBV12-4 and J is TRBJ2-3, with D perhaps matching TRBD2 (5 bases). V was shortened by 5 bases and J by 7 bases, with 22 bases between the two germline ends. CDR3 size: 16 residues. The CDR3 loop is CASSGRGQWSPYTQYF. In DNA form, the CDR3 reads TGTGCCAGCAGTGGGAGAGGGCAGTGGAGCCCATATACGCAGTATTTT.

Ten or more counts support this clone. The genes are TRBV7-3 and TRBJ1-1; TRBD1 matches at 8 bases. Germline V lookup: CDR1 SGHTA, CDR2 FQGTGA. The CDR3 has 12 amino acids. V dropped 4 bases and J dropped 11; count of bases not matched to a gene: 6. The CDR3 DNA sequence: TGTGCCAGCAGCTCTTCAGGGGGCTCGGCTTTCTTT. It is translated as CASSSSGGSAFF.

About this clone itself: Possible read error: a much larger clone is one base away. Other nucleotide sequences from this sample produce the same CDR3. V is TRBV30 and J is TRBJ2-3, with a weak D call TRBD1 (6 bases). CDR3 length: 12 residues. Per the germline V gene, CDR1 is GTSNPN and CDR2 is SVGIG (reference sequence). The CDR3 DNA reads TGTGCTGATCTACAGGGTCCAGATACGCAGTATTTT. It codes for CADLQGPDTQYF.

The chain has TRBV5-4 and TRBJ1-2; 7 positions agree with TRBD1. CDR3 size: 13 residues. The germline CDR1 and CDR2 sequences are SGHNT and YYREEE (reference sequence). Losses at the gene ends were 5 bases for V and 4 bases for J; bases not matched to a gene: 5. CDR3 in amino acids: CASSFTGVYGYTF. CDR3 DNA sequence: TGTGCCAGCAGTTTTACAGGGGTCTATGGCTACACCTTC.

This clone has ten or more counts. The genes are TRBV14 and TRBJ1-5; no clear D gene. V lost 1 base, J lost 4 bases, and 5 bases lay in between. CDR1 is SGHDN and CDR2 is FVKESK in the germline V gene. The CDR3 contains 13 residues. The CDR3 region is CASSQGLNQPQHF. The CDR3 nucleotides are TGTGCCAGCAGCCAAGGGCTTAATCAGCCCCAGCATTTT.

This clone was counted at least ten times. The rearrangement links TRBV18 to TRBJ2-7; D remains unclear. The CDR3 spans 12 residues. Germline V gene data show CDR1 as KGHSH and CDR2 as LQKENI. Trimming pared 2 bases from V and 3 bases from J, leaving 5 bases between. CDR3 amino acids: CASSPGVYEQYF. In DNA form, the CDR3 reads TGTGCCAGCTCACCAGGGGTCTACGAGCAGTACTTC.

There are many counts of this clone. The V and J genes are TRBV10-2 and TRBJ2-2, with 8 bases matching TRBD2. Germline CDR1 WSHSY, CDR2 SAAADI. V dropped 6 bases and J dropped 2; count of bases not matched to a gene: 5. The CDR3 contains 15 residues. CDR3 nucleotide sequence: TGCGCCAGCAGGATTAGCGGGGCTAACACCGGGGAGCTGTTTTTT. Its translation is CASRISGANTGELFF.

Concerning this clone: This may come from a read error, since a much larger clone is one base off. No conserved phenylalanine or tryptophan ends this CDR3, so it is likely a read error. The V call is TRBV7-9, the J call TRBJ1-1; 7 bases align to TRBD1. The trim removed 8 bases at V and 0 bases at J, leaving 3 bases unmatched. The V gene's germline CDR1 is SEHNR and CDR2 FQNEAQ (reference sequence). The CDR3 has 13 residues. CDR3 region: CASGDSMNTEAFS. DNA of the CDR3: TGTGCCAGCGGGGACAGCATGAACACTGAAGCTTTCTCT.

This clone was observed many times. The chain's CDR3 is CASSFYGTYYEQYF. CDR3 sequence (DNA): TGTGCCAGCAGCTTTTACGGGACATACTACGAGCAGTACTTC. The gene calls are TRBV7-2 and TRBJ2-7; weak D call: TRBD1 (6 bases). This CDR3 has 14 amino acids. The ends were cut back, 3 bases at V and 3 bases at J, with 12 bases in the middle. The germline V gene has CDR1 SGHTA and CDR2 FQGNSA.

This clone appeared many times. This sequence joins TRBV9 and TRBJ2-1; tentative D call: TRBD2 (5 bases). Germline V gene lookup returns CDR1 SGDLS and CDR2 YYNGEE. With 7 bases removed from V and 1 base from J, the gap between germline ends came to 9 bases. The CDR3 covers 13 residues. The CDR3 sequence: CASATRSYNEQFF. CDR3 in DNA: TGTGCCAGCGCCACTAGATCCTACAATGAGCAGTTCTTC.

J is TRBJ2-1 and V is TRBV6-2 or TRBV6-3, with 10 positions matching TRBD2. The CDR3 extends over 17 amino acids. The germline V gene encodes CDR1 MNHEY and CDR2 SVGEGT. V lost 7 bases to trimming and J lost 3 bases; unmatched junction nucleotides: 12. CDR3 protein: CASTLFGTSADYNEQFF. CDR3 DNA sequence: TGTGCCAGCACCCTTTTCGGGACTAGCGCTGACTACAATGAGCAGTTCTTC.

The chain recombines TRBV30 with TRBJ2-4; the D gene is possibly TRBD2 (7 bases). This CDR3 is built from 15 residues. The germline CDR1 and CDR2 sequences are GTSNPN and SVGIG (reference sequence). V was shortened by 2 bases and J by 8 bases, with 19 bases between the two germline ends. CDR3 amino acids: CAWSRGGSRVDIQYF. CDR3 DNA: TGTGCCTGGAGTAGGGGGGGTTCGAGGGTTGACATTCAGTACTTC.

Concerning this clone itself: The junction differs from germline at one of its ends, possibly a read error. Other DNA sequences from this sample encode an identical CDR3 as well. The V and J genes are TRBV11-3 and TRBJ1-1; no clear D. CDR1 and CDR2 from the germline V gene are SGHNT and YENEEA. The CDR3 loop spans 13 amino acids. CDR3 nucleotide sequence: TGCGCCAGCAGCCCCAGCCAAAGCACTGAAGCTTTCTTT. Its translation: CASSPSQSTEAFF.

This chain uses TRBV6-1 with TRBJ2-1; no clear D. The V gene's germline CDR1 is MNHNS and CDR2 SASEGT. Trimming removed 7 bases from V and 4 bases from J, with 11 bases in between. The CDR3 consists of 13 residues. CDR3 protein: CASTPPPYNEQFF. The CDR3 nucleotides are TGTGCCAGCACCCCACCTCCTTACAATGAGCAGTTCTTC.

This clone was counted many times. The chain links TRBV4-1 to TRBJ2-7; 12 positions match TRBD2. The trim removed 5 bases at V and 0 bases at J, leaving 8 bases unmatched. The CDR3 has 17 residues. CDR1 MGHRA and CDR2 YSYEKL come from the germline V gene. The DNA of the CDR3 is TGCGCCAGCAGCTCCCGACTAGCGGGAGTTAGCTCCTACGAGCAGTACTTC. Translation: CASSSRLAGVSSYEQYF.

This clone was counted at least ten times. CDR3 loop: CSASADTEAFF. The CDR3 DNA is TGCAGTGCTAGTGCGGACACTGAAGCTTTCTTT. The chain has TRBV20-1 and TRBJ1-1; D not certain. The germline V and J ends were trimmed by 3 bases and 3 bases, with 5 bases remaining between them. The CDR3 contains 11 residues. CDR1 and CDR2 (germline): DFQATT, SNEGSKA (reference sequence).

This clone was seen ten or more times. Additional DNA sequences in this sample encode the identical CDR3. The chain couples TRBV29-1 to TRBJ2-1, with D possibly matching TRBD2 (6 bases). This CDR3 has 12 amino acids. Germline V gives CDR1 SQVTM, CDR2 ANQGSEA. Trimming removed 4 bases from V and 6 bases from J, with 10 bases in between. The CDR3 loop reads CSVVSGPNEQFF. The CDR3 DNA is TGCAGCGTTGTTAGCGGTCCCAATGAGCAGTTCTTC.

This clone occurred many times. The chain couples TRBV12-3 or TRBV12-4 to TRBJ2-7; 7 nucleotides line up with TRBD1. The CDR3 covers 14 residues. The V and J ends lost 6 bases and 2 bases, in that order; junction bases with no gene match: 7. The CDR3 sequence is CASSWGQNTYEQYF. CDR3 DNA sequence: TGTGCCAGCAGCTGGGGACAGAATACCTACGAGCAGTACTTC.